The rows below give T cell receptor beta chains drawn from one sample of a study of shared clonotypes between healthy human individuals. TCRdb's copy holds only in-frame clones and misses some; the assay was immunoSEQ multiplex PCR. The sample has approximately 1.5 million clones; 98% are singletons. Sequenced input: naive CD4+ T cells sorted from blood. These receptors were taken from a man younger than 45 in good health. The CDR3 runs from the conserved cysteine through the conserved F or W. The D gene is left open where the match is weak. Clone size is not always given. Where it is, it says once, few, many or a class for expanded clones.

>TRBV5-1|TRBD1|TRBJ2-7|.
CASSSRTGWDEQYF
TGCGCCAGCAGCTCAAGGACAGGGTGGGACGAGCAGTACTTC
>TRBV5-4|TRBD2|TRBJ2-2|.
CASSHSGGGTGELFF
TGTGCCAGCAGCCATAGCGGGGGAGGGACCGGGGAGCTGTTTTTT
>TRBV6-5|TRBD2|TRBJ2-1|.
CASTKGAGGYNEQFF
TGTGCCAGCACCAAGGGAGCGGGAGGTTACAATGAGCAGTTCTTC
>TRBV6-1|.|TRBJ2-7|once
CASSEAARRTYEQYF
TGTGCCAGCAGTGAAGCGGCCAGGCGAACCTACGAGCAGTACTTC
>TRBV10-3|.|TRBJ2-5|.
CAISEDSLQETQYF
TGTGCCATCAGTGAAGACAGCCTCCAAGAGACCCAGTACTTC
>TRBV11-3|.|TRBJ2-2|.
CASSSVQGSGELFF
TGTGCCAGCAGCTCCGTTCAGGGATCCGGGGAGCTGTTTTTT
>TRBV28|TRBD2|TRBJ2-7|.
CASSPTTFLSGYEQYF
TGTGCCAGCAGTCCTACCACTTTTCTTAGCGGGTACGAGCAGTACTTC
>TRBV11-2|.|TRBJ1-4|.
CASSPTGANEKLFF
TGTGCCAGCAGTCCAACAGGAGCCAATGAAAAACTGTTTTTT
>TRBV7-2|.|TRBJ2-1|.
CASSHPYNEQFF
TGTGCCAGCAGCCATCCTTACAATGAGCAGTTCTTC
>TRBV6-5|.|TRBJ1-4|.
CASSWGKGNEKLFF
TGTGCCAGCAGTTGGGGGAAAGGGAATGAAAAACTGTTTTTT
>TRBV14|.|TRBJ2-1|.
CASSQKTSFAEQFF
TGTGCCAGCAGCCAAAAGACAAGTTTTGCTGAGCAGTTCTTC
>TRBV5-1|.|TRBJ2-7|.
CASSLERISYEQYF
TGCGCCAGCAGCTTGGAGCGGATCTCCTACGAGCAGTACTTC
>TRBV5-1|.|TRBJ2-3|.
CASSWSRVGRGKDTQYF
TGCGCCAGCAGCTGGAGTCGTGTGGGCAGGGGCAAAGATACGCAGTATTTT
>TRBV28|.|TRBJ2-2|.
CASSPWDNGGELFF
TGTGCCAGCAGTCCATGGGACAATGGCGGGGAGCTGTTTTTT
>TRBV7-6|TRBD1|TRBJ1-4|.
CASSLGTGDEKLFF
TGTGCCAGCAGCTTGGGGACAGGGGATGAAAAACTGTTTTTT
>TRBV19|.|TRBJ1-5|.
CASSRDRYNQPQHF
TGTGCCAGTAGTCGAGACAGATACAATCAGCCCCAGCATTTT
>TRBV7-9|.|TRBJ1-2|.
CASSLMEAGDGYTF
TGTGCCAGCAGCTTAATGGAGGCAGGGGATGGCTACACCTTC
>TRBV10-3|.|TRBJ2-7|.
CAISGSSYEQYF
TGTGCCATCAGTGGCTCTTCCTACGAGCAGTACTTC
>TRBV5-1|.|TRBJ2-7|.
CASSSGLGEQYF
TGCGCCAGCAGCTCCGGGTTGGGCGAGCAGTACTTC
>TRBV4-1|TRBD2|TRBJ2-7|once
CASSWTSGYEQYF
TGCGCCAGCAGCTGGACTAGCGGATACGAGCAGTACTTC
>TRBV18|.|TRBJ2-1|.
CASSQSGDPFNEQFF
TGTGCCAGCTCCCAAAGCGGAGACCCTTTCAATGAGCAGTTCTTC
>TRBV28|TRBD1|TRBJ2-7|.
CASTGTGNNYEQYF
TGTGCCAGCACCGGGACAGGGAATAACTACGAGCAGTACTTC
>TRBV7-9|.|TRBJ2-1|once
CASSPPVGSHYEQFF
TGTGCCAGCAGCCCCCCGGTGGGCAGTCACTATGAGCAGTTCTTC
>TRBV20-1|.|TRBJ2-2|.
CSATSGELFF
TGCAGTGCGACGTCCGGGGAGCTGTTTTTT
>TRBV28|.|TRBJ1-1|.
CASTTQGSTEAFF
TGTGCCAGCACCACGCAGGGGAGCACTGAAGCTTTCTTT
>TRBV5-1|.|TRBJ2-5|.
CASSSPGRGKGAQYF
TGCGCCAGCAGTTCTCCGGGGAGAGGAAAGGGGGCCCAGTACTTC
>TRBV6-5|TRBD2|TRBJ2-3|.
CASSTSGSSDTQYF
TGTGCCAGCTCCACTAGCGGGAGCTCGGATACGCAGTATTTT